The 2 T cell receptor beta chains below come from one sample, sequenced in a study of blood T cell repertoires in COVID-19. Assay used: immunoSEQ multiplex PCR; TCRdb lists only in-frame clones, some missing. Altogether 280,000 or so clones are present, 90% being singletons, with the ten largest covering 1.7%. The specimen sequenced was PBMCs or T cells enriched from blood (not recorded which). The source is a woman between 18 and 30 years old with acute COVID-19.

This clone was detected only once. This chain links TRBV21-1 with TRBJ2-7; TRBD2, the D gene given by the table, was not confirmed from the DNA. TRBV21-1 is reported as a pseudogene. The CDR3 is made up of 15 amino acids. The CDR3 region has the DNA TGTGCCAGCAGCAATTTACCCCCCTACTCCTACGAGCAGTACTTC. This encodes CASSNLPPYSYEQYF.

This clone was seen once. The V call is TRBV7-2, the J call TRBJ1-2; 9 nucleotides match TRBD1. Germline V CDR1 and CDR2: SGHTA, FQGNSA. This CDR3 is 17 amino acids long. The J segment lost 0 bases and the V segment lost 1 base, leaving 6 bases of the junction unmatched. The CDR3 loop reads CASSLVGTGSANYGYTF. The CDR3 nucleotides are TGTGCCAGCAGCTTAGTGGGGACAGGGAGTGCTAACTATGGCTACACCTTC.